This T cell receptor (beta chain) was observed in a study of blood T cell repertoires in COVID-19. Study at large: PBMCs, B-cell-depleted T cells, or T cells provided the cDNA or gDNA that made up the material.

Sequencing was performed with immunoSEQ multiplex PCR; in TCRdb, only in-frame clones are kept and a portion is missing. The sample lists 260,000 or so clones; about 91% were seen once. The CDR3 totals 16 residues. The V end lost 0 bases, the J end lost 1 base, and 12 bases lay between the germline ends. Germline V gene sequence: CDR1 SGHDT, CDR2 YYEEEE. The source material was PBMCs or T cells enriched from blood (not recorded which). The source is a young woman with acute COVID-19. The V gene is TRBV5-6, the J gene TRBJ2-3; maybe TRBD2 (6 bases). The CDR3 region has the DNA TGTGCCAGCAGCTTGGTTAGAGGAGGGGGCACAGATACGCAGTATTTT. Translation gives CASSLVRGGGTDTQYF. Full variable domain (remainder filled in from reference TRBV5-6 and TRBJ2-3): DAGVTQSPTHLIKTRGQQVTLRCSPKSGHDTVSWYQQALGQGPQFIFQYYEEEERQRGNFPDRFSGHQFPNYSSELNVNALLLGDSALYLCASSLVRGGGTDTQYFGPGTRLTVL.